These T cell receptor beta chains were read from a single sample in a study of blood T cells in healthy people across ages. TCRdb re-derived calls from the 5' RACE reads in MiXCR, one entry per CDR3 protein. The table lists around 1,000,000 distinct CDR3 sequences, roughly two fifths of them singletons. Input material: blood. The receptors come from a man aged 18-30 years in good health. Both conserved end residues are part of each CDR3. The order of the fields is clone size, J gene, V gene, D gene, CDR3 protein, CDR3 DNA. A D gene is named only where the DNA matches it firmly. The size entry is marked missing in some rows and otherwise reads once, few, many or a size class.

>.|TRBJ1-1|TRBV21-1|.
CASSKSGHTEAFF
TGTGCCAGCAGCAAATCTGGGCACACTGAAGCTTTCTTT
>few|TRBJ1-2|TRBV30|TRBD1
CASSGDRGRGYTF
TGTGCCTCTTCCGGGGACAGGGGGAGAGGCTACACCTTC
>few|TRBJ1-2|TRBV5-1|.
CASTLGAWEKRNYGYTF
TGCGCCAGCACCCTCGGGGCATGGGAAAAAAGAAACTATGGCTACACCTTC
>.|TRBJ1-1|TRBV5-1|TRBD1
CASSLRTGEVEAFF
TGCGCCAGCAGCCTCAGGACAGGGGAGGTTGAAGCTTTCTTT
>.|TRBJ1-2|TRBV29-1|.
CSVEQDSYGYTF
TGCAGCGTTGAGCAGGACAGCTATGGCTACACCTTC
>.|TRBJ1-6|TRBV9|.
CASSMRQPGYNSPLHF
TGTGCCAGCAGCATGAGACAGCCGGGCTATAATTCACCCCTCCACTTT
>.|TRBJ2-5|TRBV20-1|.
CSAGRLAPQETQYF
TGCAGTGCTGGACGTCTAGCGCCTCAAGAGACCCAGTACTTC
>.|TRBJ2-7|TRBV5-4|TRBD2
CASSLAGTNRGSQYF
TGTGCCAGCAGCTTGGCCGGGACTAATCGTGGTTCGCAGTACTTC
>many|TRBJ2-1|TRBV7-9|.
CASSLIRGSSYNEQFF
TGTGCCAGCAGTTTAATTAGAGGTAGCTCCTACAATGAGCAGTTCTTC
>.|TRBJ2-2|TRBV20-1|TRBD1
CSASRDRRTGELFF
TGCAGTGCTAGCCGGGACAGGCGCACCGGGGAGCTGTTTTTT
>.|TRBJ1-1|TRBV12-3/TRBV12-4|TRBD1
CASSLTGAPSTEAFF
TGTGCCAGCAGTTTGACAGGGGCCCCGAGCACTGAAGCTTTCTTT
>few|TRBJ1-2|TRBV3-1|TRBD1
CASSHPQGRGNYGYTF
TGTGCCAGCAGCCATCCACAGGGGAGAGGGAACTATGGCTACACCTTC
>.|TRBJ2-1|TRBV7-8|.
CASSLGRGALNEQFF
TGTGCCAGCAGCTTAGGAAGGGGGGCTTTAAATGAGCAGTTCTTC
>few|TRBJ2-1|TRBV11-1|TRBD1
CASSSTGVGLNEQFF
TGTGCCAGCAGTTCTACAGGGGTGGGCCTCAATGAGCAGTTCTTC